The T cell receptor (beta chain) under discussion was sequenced for a study of T cells after yellow fever vaccination. Broader study findings: Faster peaking, at day 5 versus 15, marked a secondary response that was weaker.

This clonotype has a count of ten or more. The antigen is undetermined. The V gene's germline CDR1 is SNHLY and CDR2 FYNNEI. V lost 5 bases and J lost 4; bases outside the gene matches: 5. The CDR3 has 14 residues. TCRdb reanalysed the 5' RACE reads using MiXCR and keeps one entry per CDR3 protein. The table has about 260,000 distinct CDR3 sequences, around 4.9% seen once. Sequenced here: CD4+ T cells sorted from PBMCs, sampled on the day of the yellow fever booster vaccination. This chain joins TRBV2 and TRBJ1-1, with TRBD1 matching over 9 bases. The clonotype originates from a man aged 18 to 35 who received the YFV17D yellow fever vaccine. The DNA of the CDR3 is TGTGCCAGCAGTTTGACAGGGGGGAGCACTGAAGCTTTCTTT. Its translation: CASSLTGGSTEAFF.